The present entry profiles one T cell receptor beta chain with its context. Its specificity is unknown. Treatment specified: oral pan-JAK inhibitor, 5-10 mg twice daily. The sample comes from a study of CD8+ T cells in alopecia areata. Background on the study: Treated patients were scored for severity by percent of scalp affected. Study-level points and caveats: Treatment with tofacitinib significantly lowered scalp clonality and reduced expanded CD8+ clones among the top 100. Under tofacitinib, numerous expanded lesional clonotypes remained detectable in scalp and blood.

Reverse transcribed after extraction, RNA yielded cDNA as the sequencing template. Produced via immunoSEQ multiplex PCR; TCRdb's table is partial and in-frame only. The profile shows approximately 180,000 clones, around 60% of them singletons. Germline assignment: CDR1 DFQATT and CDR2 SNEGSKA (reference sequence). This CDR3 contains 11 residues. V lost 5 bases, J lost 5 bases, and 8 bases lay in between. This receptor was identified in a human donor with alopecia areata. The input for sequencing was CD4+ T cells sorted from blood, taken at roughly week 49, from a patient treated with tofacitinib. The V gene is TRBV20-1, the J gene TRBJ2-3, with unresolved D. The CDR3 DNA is TGCAGTGCTTGGGTGGGAGATACGCAGTATTTT. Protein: CSAWVGDTQYF.